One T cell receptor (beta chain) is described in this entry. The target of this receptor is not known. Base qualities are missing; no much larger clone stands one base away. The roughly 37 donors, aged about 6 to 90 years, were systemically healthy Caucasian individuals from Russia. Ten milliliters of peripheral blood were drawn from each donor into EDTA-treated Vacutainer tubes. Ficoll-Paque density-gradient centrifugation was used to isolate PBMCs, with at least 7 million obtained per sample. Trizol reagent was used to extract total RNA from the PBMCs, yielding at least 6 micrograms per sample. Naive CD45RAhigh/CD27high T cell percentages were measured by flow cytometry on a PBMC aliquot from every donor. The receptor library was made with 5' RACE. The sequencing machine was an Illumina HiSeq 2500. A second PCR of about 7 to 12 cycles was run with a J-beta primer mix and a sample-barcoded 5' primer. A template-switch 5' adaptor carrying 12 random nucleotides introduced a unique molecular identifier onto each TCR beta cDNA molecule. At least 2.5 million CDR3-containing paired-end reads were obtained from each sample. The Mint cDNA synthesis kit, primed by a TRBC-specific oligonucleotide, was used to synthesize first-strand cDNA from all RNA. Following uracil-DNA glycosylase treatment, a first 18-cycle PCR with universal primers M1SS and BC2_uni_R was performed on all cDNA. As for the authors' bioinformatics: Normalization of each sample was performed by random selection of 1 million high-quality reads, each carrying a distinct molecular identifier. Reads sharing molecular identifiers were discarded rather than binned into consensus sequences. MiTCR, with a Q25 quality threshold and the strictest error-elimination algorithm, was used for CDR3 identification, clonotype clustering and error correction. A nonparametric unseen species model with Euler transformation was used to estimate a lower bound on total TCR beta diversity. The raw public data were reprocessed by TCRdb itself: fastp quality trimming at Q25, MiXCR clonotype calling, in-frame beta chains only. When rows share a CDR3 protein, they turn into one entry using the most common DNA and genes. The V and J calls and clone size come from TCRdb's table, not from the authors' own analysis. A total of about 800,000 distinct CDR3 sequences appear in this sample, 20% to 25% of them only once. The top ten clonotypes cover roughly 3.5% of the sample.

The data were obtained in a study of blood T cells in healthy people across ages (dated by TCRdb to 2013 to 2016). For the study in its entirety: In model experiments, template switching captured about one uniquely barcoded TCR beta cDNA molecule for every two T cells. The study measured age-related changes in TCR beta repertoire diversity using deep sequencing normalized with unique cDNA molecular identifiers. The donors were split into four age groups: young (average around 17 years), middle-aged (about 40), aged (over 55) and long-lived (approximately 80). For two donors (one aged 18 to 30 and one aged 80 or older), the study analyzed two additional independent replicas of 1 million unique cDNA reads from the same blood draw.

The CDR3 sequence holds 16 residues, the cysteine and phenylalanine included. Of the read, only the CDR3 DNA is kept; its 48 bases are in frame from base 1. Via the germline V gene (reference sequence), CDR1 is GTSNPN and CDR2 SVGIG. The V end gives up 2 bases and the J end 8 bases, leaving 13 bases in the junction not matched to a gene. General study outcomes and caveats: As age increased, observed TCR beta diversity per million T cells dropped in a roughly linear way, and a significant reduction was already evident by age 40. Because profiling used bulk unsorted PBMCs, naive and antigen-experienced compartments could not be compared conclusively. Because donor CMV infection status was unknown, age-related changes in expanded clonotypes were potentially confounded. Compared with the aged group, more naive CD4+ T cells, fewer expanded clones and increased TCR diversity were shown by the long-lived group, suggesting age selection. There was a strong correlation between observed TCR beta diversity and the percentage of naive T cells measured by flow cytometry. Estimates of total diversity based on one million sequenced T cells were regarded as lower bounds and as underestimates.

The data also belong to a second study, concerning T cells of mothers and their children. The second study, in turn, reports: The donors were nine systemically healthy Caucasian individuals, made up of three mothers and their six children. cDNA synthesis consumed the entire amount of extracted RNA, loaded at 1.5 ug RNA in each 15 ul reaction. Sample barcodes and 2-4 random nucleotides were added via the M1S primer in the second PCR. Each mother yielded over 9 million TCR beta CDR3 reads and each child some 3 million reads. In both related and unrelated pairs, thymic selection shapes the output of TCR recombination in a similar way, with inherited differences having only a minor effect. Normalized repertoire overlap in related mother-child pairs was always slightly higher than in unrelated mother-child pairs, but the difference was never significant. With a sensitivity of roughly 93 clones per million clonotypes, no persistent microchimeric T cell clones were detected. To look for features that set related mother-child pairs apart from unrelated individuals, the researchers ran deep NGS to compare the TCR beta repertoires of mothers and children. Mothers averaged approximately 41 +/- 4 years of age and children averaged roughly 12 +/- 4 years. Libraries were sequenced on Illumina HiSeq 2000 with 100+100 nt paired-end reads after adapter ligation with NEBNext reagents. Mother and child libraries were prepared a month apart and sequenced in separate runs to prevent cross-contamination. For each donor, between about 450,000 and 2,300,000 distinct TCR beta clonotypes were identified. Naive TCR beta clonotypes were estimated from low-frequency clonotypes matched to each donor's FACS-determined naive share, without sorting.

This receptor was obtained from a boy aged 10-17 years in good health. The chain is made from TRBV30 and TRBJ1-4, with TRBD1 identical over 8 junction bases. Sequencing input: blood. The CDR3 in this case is CAWSSIGTGGLEKLFF. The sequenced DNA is TGTGCCTGGAGTTCCATCGGGACAGGTGGACTAGAAAAACTGTTTTTT. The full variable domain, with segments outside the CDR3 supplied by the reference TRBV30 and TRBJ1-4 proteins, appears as SQTIHQWPATLVQPVGSPLSLECTVEGTSNPNLYWYRQAAGRGLQLLFYSVGIGQISSEVPQNLSASRPQDRQFILSSKKLLLSDSGFYLCAWSSIGTGGLEKLFFGSGTQLSVL.